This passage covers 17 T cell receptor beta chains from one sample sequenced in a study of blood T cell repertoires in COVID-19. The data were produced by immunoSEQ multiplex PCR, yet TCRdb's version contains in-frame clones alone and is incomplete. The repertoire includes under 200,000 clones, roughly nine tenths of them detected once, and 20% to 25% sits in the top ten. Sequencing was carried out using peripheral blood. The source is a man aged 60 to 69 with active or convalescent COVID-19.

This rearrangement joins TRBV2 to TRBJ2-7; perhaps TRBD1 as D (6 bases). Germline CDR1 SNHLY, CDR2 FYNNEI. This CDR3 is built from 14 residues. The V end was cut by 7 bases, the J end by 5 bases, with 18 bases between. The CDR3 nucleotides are TGTGCCAGCACCGTATACAGGGAGATCAACGAGCAGTACTTC. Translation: CASTVYREINEQYF.

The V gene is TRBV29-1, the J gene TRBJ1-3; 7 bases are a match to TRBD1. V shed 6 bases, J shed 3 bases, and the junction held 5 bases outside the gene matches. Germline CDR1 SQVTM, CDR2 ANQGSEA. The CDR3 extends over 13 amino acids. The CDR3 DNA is TGCAGCGTCGCGGGACAGAGTGGAAACACCATATATTTT. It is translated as CSVAGQSGNTIYF.

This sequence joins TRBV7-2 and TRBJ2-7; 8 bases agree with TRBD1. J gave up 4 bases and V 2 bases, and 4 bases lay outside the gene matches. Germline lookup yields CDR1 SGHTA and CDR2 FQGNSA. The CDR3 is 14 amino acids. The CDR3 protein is CASSLMGTGYEQYF. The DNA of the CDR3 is TGTGCCAGCAGCTTAATGGGGACAGGATACGAGCAGTACTTC.

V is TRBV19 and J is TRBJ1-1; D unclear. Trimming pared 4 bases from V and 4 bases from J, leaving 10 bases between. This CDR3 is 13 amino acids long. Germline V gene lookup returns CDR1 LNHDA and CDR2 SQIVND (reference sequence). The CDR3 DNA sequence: TGTGCCAGTAGTACCACGGGAGTCACTGAAGCTTTCTTT. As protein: CASSTTGVTEAFF.

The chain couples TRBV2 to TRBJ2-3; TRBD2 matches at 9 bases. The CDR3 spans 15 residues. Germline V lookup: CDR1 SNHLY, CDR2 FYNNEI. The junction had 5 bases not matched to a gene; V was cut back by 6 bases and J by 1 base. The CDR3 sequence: CASRVAGVGTDTQYF. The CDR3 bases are TGTGCCAGCAGAGTAGCGGGGGTGGGCACAGATACGCAGTATTTT.

The CDR3 here is CASSPLWRGLAYEQYF. The CDR3 region has the DNA TGTGCCAGCAGCCCGCTTTGGCGGGGGCTTGCCTACGAGCAGTACTTC. The chain recombines TRBV6-4 with TRBJ2-7, with D possibly matching TRBD2 (7 bases). This CDR3 is built from 16 residues. Trimming pared 6 bases from V and 2 bases from J, leaving 20 bases between. Germline lookup yields CDR1 MRHNA and CDR2 SNTAGT.

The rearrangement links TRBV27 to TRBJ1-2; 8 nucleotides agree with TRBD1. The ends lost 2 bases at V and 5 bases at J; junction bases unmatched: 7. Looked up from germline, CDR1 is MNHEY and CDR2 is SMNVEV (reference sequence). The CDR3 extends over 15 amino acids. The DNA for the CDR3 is TGTGCCAGCAGTTTAGAGGCAGGGGGCTTGTATGGCTACACCTTC. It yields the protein CASSLEAGGLYGYTF.

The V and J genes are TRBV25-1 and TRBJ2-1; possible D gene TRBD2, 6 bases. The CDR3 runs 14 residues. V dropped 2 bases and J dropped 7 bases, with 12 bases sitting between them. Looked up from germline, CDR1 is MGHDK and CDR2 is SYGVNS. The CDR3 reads CASSESGEVNEQFF. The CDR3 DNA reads TGTGCCAGCAGTGAAAGTGGGGAGGTTAATGAGCAGTTCTTC.

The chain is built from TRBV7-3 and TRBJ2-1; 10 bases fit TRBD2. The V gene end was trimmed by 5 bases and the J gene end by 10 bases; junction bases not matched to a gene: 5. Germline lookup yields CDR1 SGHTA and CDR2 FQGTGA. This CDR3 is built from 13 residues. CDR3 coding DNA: TGTGCCAGCAGCCGGACTAGCGGATCCGAGCAGTTCTTC. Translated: CASSRTSGSEQFF.

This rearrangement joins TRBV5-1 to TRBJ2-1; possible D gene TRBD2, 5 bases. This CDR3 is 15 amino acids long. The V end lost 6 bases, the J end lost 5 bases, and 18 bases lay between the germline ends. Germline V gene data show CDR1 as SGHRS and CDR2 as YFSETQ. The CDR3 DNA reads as TGCGCCAGCACCCCAGGTACCGGACTCAACAATGAGCAGTTCTTC. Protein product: CASTPGTGLNNEQFF.

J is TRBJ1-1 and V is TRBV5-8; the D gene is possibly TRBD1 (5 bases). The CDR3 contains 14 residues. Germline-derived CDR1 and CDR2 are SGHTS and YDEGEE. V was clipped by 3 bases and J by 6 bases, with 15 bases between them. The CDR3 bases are TGTGCCAGCAGCTCAGGAGCCGTAGGGGCTGAAGCTTTCTTT. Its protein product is CASSSGAVGAEAFF.

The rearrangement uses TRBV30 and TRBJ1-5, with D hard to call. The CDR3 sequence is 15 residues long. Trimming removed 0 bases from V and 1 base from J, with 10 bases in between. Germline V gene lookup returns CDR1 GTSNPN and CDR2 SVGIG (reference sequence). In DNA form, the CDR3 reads TGTGCCTGGAGTGTACGTGGCTCCAGCAATCAGCCCCAGCATTTT. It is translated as CAWSVRGSSNQPQHF.

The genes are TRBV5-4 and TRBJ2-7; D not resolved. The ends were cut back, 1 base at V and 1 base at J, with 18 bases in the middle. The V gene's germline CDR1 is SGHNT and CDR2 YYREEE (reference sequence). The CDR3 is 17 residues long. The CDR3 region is CASSLFRVRTLSYEQYF. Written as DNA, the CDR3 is TGTGCCAGCAGCTTGTTTCGGGTTCGTACGTTGTCCTACGAGCAGTACTTC.

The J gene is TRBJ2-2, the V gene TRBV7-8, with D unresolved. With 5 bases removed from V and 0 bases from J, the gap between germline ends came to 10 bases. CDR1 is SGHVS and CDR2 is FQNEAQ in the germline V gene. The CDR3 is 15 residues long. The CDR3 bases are TGTGCCAGCAGCCCAGGAACGACGAACACCGGGGAGCTGTTTTTT. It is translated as CASSPGTTNTGELFF.

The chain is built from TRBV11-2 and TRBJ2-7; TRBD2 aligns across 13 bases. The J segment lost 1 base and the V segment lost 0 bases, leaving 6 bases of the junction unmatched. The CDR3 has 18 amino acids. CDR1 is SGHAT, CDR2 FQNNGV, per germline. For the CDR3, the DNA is TGTGCCAGCAGCTTAGATTGGACTAGCGGGGGTGATTCCTACGAGCAGTACTTC. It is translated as CASSLDWTSGGDSYEQYF. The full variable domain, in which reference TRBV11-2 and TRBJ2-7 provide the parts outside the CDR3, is EAGVAQSPRYKIIEKRQSVAFWCNPISGHATLYWYQQILGQGPKLLIQFQNNGVVDDSQLPKDRFSAERLKGVDSTLKIQPAKLEDSAVYLCASSLDWTSGGDSYEQYFGPGTRLTVT.

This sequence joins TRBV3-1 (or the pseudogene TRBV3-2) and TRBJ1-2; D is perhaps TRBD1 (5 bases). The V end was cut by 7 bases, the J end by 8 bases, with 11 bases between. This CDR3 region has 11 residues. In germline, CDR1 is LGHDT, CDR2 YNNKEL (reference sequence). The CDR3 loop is CASTGGRGYTF. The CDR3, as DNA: TGTGCCAGCACGGGGGGTCGGGGCTACACCTTC.

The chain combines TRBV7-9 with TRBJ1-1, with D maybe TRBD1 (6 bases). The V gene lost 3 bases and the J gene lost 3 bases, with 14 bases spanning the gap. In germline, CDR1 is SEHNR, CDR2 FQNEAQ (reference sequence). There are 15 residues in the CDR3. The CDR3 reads CASSFWEQGDTEAFF. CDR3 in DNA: TGTGCCAGCAGCTTCTGGGAACAGGGCGACACTGAAGCTTTCTTT.